This paragraph reports one TCR beta chain. The antigen remains unidentified. The sample is drawn from a study of cytomegalovirus exposure and HLA in healthy donors. General study findings and limits: Cytomegalovirus status was reportedly diagnosed by the classifier with high specificity and sensitivity.

Measured with immunoSEQ multiplex PCR; TCRdb has only the in-frame clones, and not every one. Of tens of thousands of clones listed, roughly 90% are singletons. Material: PBMCs. The clonotype originates from a young woman in good health and CMV-seronegative.

Here the CDR3 DNA reads TGTGCCAGCAGCTTGCGTGGGACTTACACAGATACGCAGTATTTT. The encoded protein is CASSLRGTYTDTQYF. This rearrangement joins TRBV7-2 to TRBJ2-3; D may be TRBD2 (6 bases). CDR1 SGHTA and CDR2 FQGNSA come from the germline V gene. CDR3 length: 15 residues. The ends were cut back, 3 bases at V and 2 bases at J, with 12 bases in the middle.